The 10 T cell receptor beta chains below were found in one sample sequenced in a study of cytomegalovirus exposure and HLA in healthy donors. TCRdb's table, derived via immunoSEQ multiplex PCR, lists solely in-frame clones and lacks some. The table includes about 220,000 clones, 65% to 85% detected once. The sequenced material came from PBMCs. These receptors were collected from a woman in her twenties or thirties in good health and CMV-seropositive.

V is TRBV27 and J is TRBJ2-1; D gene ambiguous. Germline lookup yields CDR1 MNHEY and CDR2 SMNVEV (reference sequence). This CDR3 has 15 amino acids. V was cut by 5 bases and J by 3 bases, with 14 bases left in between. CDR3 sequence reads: CASSAMGAVYNEQFF. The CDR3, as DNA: TGTGCCAGCAGTGCCATGGGCGCCGTCTACAATGAGCAGTTCTTC.

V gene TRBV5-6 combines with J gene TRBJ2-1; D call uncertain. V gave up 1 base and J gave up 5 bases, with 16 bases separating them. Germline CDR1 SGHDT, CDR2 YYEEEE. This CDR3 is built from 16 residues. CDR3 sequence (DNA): TGTGCCAGCAGCTTGATGGATATCGGTTCGAACAATGAGCAGTTCTTC. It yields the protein CASSLMDIGSNNEQFF.

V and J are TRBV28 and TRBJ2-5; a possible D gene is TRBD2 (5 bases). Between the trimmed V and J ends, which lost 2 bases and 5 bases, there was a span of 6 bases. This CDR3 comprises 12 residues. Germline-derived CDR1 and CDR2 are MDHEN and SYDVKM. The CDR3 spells CASSLPGETQYF. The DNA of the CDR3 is TGTGCCAGCAGTTTACCGGGGGAGACCCAGTACTTC.

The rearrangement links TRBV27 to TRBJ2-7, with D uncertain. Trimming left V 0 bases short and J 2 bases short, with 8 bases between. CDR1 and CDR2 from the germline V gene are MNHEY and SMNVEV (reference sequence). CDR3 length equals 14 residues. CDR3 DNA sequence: TGTGCCAGCAGTTTATCCCTCGCCCCCTACGAGCAGTACTTC. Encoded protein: CASSLSLAPYEQYF.

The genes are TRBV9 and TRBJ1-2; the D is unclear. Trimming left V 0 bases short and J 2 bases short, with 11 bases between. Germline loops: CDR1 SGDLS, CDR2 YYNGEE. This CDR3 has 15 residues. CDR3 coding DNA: TGTGCCAGCAGCGTAGTCGAGGGCCCCAACTATGGCTACACCTTC. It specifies CASSVVEGPNYGYTF.

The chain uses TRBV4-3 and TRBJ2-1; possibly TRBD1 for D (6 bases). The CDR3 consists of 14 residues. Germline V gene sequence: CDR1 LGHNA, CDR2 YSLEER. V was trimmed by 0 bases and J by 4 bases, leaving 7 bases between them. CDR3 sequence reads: CASSQEGTYNEQFF. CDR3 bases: TGCGCCAGCAGCCAAGAAGGGACATACAATGAGCAGTTCTTC.

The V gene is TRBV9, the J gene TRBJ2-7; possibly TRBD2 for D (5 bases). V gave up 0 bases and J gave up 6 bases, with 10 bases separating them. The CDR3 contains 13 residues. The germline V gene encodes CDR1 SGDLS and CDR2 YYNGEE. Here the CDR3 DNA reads TGTGCCAGCAGCGTAGCGAGGGTTGGCGAGCAGTACTTC. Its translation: CASSVARVGEQYF. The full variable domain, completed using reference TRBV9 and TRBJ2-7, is DSGVTQTPKHLITATGQRVTLRCSPRSGDLSVYWYQQSLDQGLQFLIQYYNGEERAKGNILERFSAQQFPDLHSELNLSSLELGDSALYFCASSVARVGEQYFGPGTRLTVT.

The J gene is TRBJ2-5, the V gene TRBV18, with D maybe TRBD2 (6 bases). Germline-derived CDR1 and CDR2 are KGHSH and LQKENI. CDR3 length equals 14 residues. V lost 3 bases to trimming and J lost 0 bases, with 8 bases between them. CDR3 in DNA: TGTGCCAGCTCACCTGCTAGCGACCAAGAGACCCAGTACTTC. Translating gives CASSPASDQETQYF.

The CDR3 DNA follows: TGCGCCAGCAGCCAAGGTTACAGGGGGCGTCGCGAAAAACTGTTTTTT. Translation: CASSQGYRGRREKLFF. The chain couples TRBV4-1 to TRBJ1-4; 9 nucleotides line up with TRBD1. The germline V gene encodes CDR1 MGHRA and CDR2 YSYEKL. V trimming: 1 base; J trimming: 8 bases; junction bases outside the gene matches: 8. The CDR3 sequence is 16 residues long.

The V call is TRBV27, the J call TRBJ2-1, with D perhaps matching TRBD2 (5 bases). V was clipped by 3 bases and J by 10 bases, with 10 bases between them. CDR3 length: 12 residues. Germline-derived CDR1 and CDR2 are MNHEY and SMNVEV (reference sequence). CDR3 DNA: TGTGCCAGCAGTTTGGTGGGAGACGAGCAGTTCTTC. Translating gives CASSLVGDEQFF.